This T cell receptor (beta chain) originates from a study of cytomegalovirus exposure and HLA in healthy donors. Notes on the study in general: CMV serostatus stood as the only immune exposure information on hand. The authors enumerated over 150 TCR beta chains as linked to cytomegalovirus. When analyzed later, the rates of TCR association showed variation by HLA locus, with DRB1 the most and HLA-C the fewest.

Trimming at V came to 3 bases and at J to 6 bases, leaving 4 bases not matched to a gene. Germline values: CDR1 GTSNPN, CDR2 SVGIG (reference sequence). The CDR3 contains 13 residues. This clone was recorded only once. Its antigen is as yet unknown. Use of 60 Vbeta and 13 Jbeta primers characterized the PCR. As processed by the authors: An analysis performed later counted roughly 79 million unique TCR beta chains (approximately 10 million of them shared). Generated by immunoSEQ multiplex PCR, the TCRdb table keeps only in-frame clones and is missing some. V and J calls and clone size are as listed in that table; D and trimming were resolved from the DNA. Of 160,000 or so clones listed, roughly four fifths are singletons.

The material sequenced was PBMCs. The sequence derives from a woman in her forties in good health and CMV-seronegative. The chain recombines TRBV30 with TRBJ1-1; 10 nucleotides match TRBD1. CDR3 residues: CAWRRQGASEAFF. The CDR3 DNA is TGTGCCTGGAGAAGACAGGGGGCTTCTGAAGCTTTCTTT.